Many counts were recorded for the clone carrying this T cell receptor beta chain. TCRdb called the 5' RACE reads again in MiXCR, with one record for every CDR3 protein. This table holds about 66,000 distinct CDR3 sequences, about 4% found once. The sample originates from a study of neurological immune-mediated disorders. The V gene lost 5 bases and the J gene lost 0 bases, with 7 bases spanning the gap. Germline values: CDR1 MNHEY, CDR2 SVGAGI. CDR3 length equals 13 residues. This rearrangement joins TRBV6-5 to TRBJ1-2; unclear D gene. The receptor was derived from a man aged 30 to 45 with multiple sclerosis. Sequences were obtained from PBMCs. CDR3 in amino acids: CASSPTTNYGYTF. CDR3 nucleotide sequence: TGTGCCAGCAGTCCGACAACTAACTATGGCTACACCTTC.